Sequencing of this TCR beta chain was carried out in a study of regulatory T cells in long-lasting Graves disease. Time point of the sample: newly diagnosed GD, antithyroid drugs for less than 3 months. PBMCs provided the RNA from which the TCR library was made. Arm-PCR of CDR3 regions and iRepertoire HTBI primers were the basis on which TCR beta libraries were built. TCRdb independently ran MiXCR on the multiplex PCR reads; one entry per CDR3 protein. The sample lists roughly 350,000 distinct CDR3 sequences, around 17% occurring once. This clonotype was counted only a few times. This sample also appeared in a second study, on T cells in Graves' hyperthyroidism and ophthalmopathy.

This specimen consisted of peripheral blood mononuclear cells (PBMCs), obtained at new diagnosis, from a patient treated with antithyroid drugs. The clonotype was recovered from a man aged 40-55 years with Graves disease.

The CDR3 region has the DNA TGTGCCAGCAGTCCCAGTTCCTCCAGCTCCTACGAGCAGTACTTC. It codes for CASSPSSSSSYEQYF. The chain recombines TRBV12-3 or TRBV12-4 with TRBJ2-7; D is uncertain. V lost 5 bases and J 0 bases, leaving 14 bases between the germline ends. The CDR3 totals 15 residues.